This T cell receptor beta chain appears in the sequencing data of a study of identical twins listed by TCRdb under 2016. General notes on the study: TCR alpha and beta repertoires from monozygotic twins, unrelated adults of various ages and cord blood were deep-sequenced to test whether fetal clonotypes persist. To rule out contamination, the twin experiments were replicated at different times with different library preparation protocols.

All donors were healthy Caucasians. The twin cohort consisted of three pairs of female monozygotic twins, all aged about 18 to 29 years. Positive isolation kits from Invitrogen were used to isolate CD4+ and CD8+ T cell populations. Overall study outcomes, separate from this receptor: Zero-insertion analyses could be partly confounded by invariant T cells such as MAIT and iNKT, although diverse VJ usage argued against such confounding for most clonotypes. Fewer insertions were carried by abundant cord blood beta clonotypes; a weaker similar trend was observed in young adult naive repertoires, while no such trend was observed in memory repertoires. Because the same donors could not be followed over many years, the conclusions relied on cross-sectional statistical analysis. Excess twin sharing in beta out-of-frame sequences was weaker because fewer shared sequences lowered the signal-to-noise ratio. Compared with coincidental sharing between unrelated individuals, out-of-frame TCR alpha sequences shared between twins showed an excess of sequences with low generation probability. In monozygotic twins, out-of-frame TCR alpha sharing was systematically underestimated by recombination models, although the models agreed with sharing between unrelated individuals.

Library creation used 5' RACE. The run used an Illumina HiSeq 2000. A universal primer binding site was introduced by template switching, and a unique molecular identifier was present in the final cDNA, enabling accurate counting of TCR cDNA molecules. Specific primers in the conserved constant-segment region were used to synthesize first-strand cDNA for the TCR alpha and beta chains. Each cDNA library was double barcoded, with a SMART-Mk sample barcode plus Illumina barcodes, to control for contamination. TruSeq adapter sequences and Illumina sample barcodes were added in two successive PCR steps. TCR alpha and beta cDNA libraries were sequenced on the Illumina HiSeq platform with custom primers. From the authors' description of their analysis: Raw reads were processed with MiGEC to extract unique molecular identifiers, and MiXCR was used to determine CDR3 positions. Recombination models were inferred per individual with the repgenHMM and IGoR tools using an EM algorithm. Shared clonotype analysis was performed with the tcR package in R, normalizing sharing by the product of cloneset sizes. To study raw recombination without the effects of thymic and clonal selection, out-of-frame nonproductive sequences were analyzed. TCRdb itself trimmed the public reads at Q25 with fastp, ran MiXCR and retained productive beta chains. Records with the same CDR3 protein are collapsed into one entry carrying the most frequent genes and DNA. For this entry, the V and J calls and clone size follow TCRdb and not the study's own pipeline. For this sample there are roughly 350,000 distinct CDR3 sequences; roughly an eighth appear just once. Approximately 7.5% of the sample lies in the top ten.

Turning to this clonotype: This clone's antigen is unknown. Per-base quality was not reported, and no clone a single base away is much larger than it.

This sample was also put to use in a study of yellow fever vaccine responses in identical twins. As the second study states: The T cell response to vaccination in identical twins was reported by the authors to appear partly convergent and partly personalized. The study precisely tracked vaccine-responding T cell clones in identical twins.

This TCR was recovered from a woman younger than 30 in good health. Sequencing was done on a sample of CD8+ T cells sorted from blood.

The CDR3 protein sequence reads: CASSLSTDYEQYF. The DNA sequence is given as TGTGCCAGCAGTTTATCGACGGACTACGAGCAGTACTTC. The sequence joins TRBV27 to TRBJ2-7; the D gene remains uncertain. At the junction V is shortened by 0 bases and J by 3 bases, with 6 bases in between. Its CDR3 holds 13 amino acids, cysteine through phenylalanine. The DNA shown is the 39-base CDR3, in frame from base 1. The germline V gene (reference sequence) sets CDR1 to MNHEY and CDR2 to SMNVEV.